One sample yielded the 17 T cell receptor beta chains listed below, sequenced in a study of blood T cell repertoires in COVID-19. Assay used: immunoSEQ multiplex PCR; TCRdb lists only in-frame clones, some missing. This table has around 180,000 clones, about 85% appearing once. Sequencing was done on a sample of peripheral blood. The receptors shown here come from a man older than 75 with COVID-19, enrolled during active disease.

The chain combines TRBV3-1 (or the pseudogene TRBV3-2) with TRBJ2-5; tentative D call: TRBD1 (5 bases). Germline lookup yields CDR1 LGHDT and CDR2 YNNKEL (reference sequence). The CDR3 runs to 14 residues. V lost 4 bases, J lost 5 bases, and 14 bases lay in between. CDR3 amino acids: CASSPQVAGETQYF. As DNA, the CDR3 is TGTGCCAGCAGCCCGCAGGTGGCAGGGGAGACCCAGTACTTC.

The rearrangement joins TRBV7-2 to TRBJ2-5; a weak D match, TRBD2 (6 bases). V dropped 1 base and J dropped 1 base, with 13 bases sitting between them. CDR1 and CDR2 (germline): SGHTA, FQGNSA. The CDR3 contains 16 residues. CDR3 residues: CASSLVGGKVQETQYF. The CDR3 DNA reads TGTGCCAGCAGCTTAGTGGGGGGAAAGGTCCAAGAGACCCAGTACTTC.

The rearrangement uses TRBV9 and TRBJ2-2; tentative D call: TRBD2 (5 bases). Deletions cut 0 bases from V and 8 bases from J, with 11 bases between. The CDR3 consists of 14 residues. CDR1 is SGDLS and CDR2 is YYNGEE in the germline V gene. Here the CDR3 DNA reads TGTGCCAGCAGCGTAGCGCCCCGGGGTGGGGAGCTGTTTTTT. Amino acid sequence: CASSVAPRGGELFF.

The CDR3 DNA is TGTGCCAGCAGGTGGGACAGCCTAAATTTGAACACTGAAGCTTTCTTT. It translates to CASRWDSLNLNTEAFF. J is TRBJ1-1 and V is TRBV11-2; TRBD1 matches at 7 bases. V shed 6 bases and J 0 bases; nucleotides not matched to a gene: 10. The CDR3 covers 16 residues. Germline V lookup: CDR1 SGHAT, CDR2 FQNNGV.

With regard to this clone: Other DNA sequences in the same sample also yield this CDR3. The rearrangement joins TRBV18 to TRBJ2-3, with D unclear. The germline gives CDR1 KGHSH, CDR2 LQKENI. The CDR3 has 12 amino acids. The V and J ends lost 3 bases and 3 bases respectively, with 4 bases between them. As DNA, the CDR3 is TGTGCCAGCTCACCTGAGACAGATACGCAGTATTTT. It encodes CASSPETDTQYF.

CDR3 loop: CASSIYDRGEYNEQFF. CDR3 nucleotide sequence: TGTGCCAGTAGTATATATGACAGGGGGGAGTACAATGAGCAGTTCTTC. The chain has TRBV19 and TRBJ2-1; 9 bases align to TRBD1. The CDR3 totals 16 residues. Trimming removed 2 bases from V and 4 bases from J; junction bases left unmatched: 6. CDR1 and CDR2 (germline): LNHDA, SQIVND (reference sequence).

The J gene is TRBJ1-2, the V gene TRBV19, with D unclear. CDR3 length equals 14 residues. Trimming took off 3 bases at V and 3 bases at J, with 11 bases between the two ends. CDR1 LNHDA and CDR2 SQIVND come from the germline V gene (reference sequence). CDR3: CASSIRGNDYGYTF. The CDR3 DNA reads TGTGCCAGTAGTATTCGAGGAAATGACTATGGCTACACCTTC.

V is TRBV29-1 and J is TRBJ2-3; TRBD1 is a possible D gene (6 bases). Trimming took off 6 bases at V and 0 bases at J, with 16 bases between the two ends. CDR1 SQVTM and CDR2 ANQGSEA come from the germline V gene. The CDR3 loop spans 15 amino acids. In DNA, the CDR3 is TGCAGCGTACCGACAGGCCCAACTAGCACAGATACGCAGTATTTT. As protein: CSVPTGPTSTDTQYF.

CDR3 nucleotide sequence: TGTGCCAGCAGCATCGGGACACGTGAGCAGTTCTTC. Protein sequence: CASSIGTREQFF. The J gene is TRBJ2-1, the V gene TRBV7-8; D perhaps matches TRBD1 (6 bases). The CDR3 contains 12 residues. V lost 5 bases to trimming and J lost 9 bases, with 11 bases between them. Germline CDR1 SGHVS, CDR2 FQNEAQ.

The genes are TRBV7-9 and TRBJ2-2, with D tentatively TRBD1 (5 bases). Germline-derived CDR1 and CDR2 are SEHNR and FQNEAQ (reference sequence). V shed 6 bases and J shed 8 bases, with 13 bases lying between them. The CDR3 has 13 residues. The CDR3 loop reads CASRSREPGELFF. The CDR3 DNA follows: TGTGCCAGCAGATCCAGGGAACCAGGGGAGCTGTTTTTT.

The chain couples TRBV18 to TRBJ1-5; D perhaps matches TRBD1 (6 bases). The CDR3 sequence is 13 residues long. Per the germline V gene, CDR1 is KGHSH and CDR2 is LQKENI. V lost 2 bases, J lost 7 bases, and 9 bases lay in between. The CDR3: CASSPNREQPQHF. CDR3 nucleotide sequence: TGTGCCAGCTCACCAAACAGGGAACAGCCCCAGCATTTT.

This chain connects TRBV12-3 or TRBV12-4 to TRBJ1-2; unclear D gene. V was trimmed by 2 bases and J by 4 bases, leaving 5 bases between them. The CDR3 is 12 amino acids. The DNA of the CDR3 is TGTGCCAGCAGTTTATACGGCTATGGCTACACCTTC. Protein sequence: CASSLYGYGYTF.

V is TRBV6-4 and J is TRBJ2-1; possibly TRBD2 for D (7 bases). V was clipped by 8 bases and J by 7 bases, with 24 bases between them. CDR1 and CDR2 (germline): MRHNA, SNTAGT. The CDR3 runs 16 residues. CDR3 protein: CASYKTGGPAGNEQFF. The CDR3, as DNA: TGTGCCAGCTACAAAACCGGGGGGCCGGCAGGGAATGAGCAGTTCTTC.

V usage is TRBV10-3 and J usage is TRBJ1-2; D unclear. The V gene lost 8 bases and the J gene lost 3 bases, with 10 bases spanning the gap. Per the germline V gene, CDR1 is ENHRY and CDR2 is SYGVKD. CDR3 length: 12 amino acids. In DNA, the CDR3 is TGTGCCATCGGGCCCGGTGACTATGGCTACACCTTC. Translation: CAIGPGDYGYTF.

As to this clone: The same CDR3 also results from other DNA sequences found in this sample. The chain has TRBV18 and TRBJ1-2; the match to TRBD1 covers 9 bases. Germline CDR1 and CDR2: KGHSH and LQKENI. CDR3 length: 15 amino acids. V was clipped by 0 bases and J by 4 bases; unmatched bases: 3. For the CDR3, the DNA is TGTGCCAGCTCACCACCTACGGACAGGGGCTATGGCTACACCTTC. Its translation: CASSPPTDRGYGYTF.

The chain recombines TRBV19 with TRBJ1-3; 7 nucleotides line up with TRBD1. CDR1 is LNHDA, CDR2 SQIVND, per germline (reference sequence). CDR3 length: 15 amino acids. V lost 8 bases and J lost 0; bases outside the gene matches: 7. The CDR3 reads CASAQDRSSGNTIYF. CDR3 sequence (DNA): TGTGCCAGTGCCCAGGACAGGAGCTCTGGAAACACCATATATTTT.

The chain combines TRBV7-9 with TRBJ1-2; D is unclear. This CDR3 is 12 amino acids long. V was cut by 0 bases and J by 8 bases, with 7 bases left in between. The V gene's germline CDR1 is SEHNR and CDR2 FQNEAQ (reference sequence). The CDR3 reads CASSLAHEGYTF. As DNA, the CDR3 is TGTGCCAGCAGCTTAGCCCATGAGGGCTACACCTTC. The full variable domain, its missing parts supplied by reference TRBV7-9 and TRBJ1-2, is DTGVSQNPRHKITKRGQNVTFRCDPISEHNRLYWYRQTLGQGPEFLTYFQNEAQLEKSRLLSDRFSAERPKGSFSTLEIQRTEQGDSAMYLCASSLAHEGYTFGSGTRLTVV.